These 25 T cell receptor beta chains share one sample of origin, sequenced in a study of blood T cell repertoires in COVID-19. Sequencing was performed with immunoSEQ multiplex PCR; in TCRdb, only in-frame clones are kept and a portion is missing. Altogether about 310,000 clones are present, about nine tenths being singletons, with the ten largest covering around 9.5%. The sample comprised PBMCs or T cells enriched from blood (not recorded which). The receptors originated from a woman aged 40 to 55 who had recovered from COVID-19.

V gene TRBV20-1 combines with J gene TRBJ1-2; no reliable D call. CDR3 length equals 11 residues. Looked up from germline, CDR1 is DFQATT and CDR2 is SNEGSKA (reference sequence). Deletions cut 6 bases from V and 7 bases from J, with 12 bases between. CDR3 sequence (DNA): TGCAGTGCCCAGTGGGGAGTTGGCTACACCTTC. Encoded protein: CSAQWGVGYTF.

The V and J genes are TRBV30 and TRBJ2-7, with 11 bases fitting TRBD1. The germline V gene has CDR1 GTSNPN and CDR2 SVGIG (reference sequence). V shed 3 bases, J shed 3 bases, and the junction held 7 bases outside the gene matches. CDR3 length equals 15 residues. The CDR3 DNA is TGTGCCTGGAGCCAGGACAGGGGGCCCGACTACGAGCAGTACTTC. Protein sequence: CAWSQDRGPDYEQYF.

The V call is TRBV10-3, the J call TRBJ1-6; 10 bases are shared with TRBD1. Germline V gene sequence: CDR1 ENHRY, CDR2 SYGVKD. The CDR3 has 13 amino acids. CDR3 in DNA: TGTGCGGCCGCGGGACAGGGGAATTCACCCCTCCACTTT. Translation gives CAAAGQGNSPLHF.

This chain joins TRBV7-9 and TRBJ1-4; maybe TRBD1 (5 bases). The CDR3 spans 14 residues. Trimming cost V 5 bases and J 7 bases, with 14 bases left between them. Germline-derived CDR1 and CDR2 are SEHNR and FQNEAQ (reference sequence). Here the CDR3 reads CASSLTRGFEKLFF. The CDR3 nucleotides are TGTGCCAGCAGCCTCACTCGGGGGTTTGAAAAACTGTTTTTT. Supplemented by reference TRBV7-9 and TRBJ1-4, the full variable domain reads DTGVSQNPRHKITKRGQNVTFRCDPISEHNRLYWYRQTLGQGPEFLTYFQNEAQLEKSRLLSDRFSAERPKGSFSTLEIQRTEQGDSAMYLCASSLTRGFEKLFFGSGTQLSVL.

The chain employs TRBV27 and TRBJ1-1, with a possible D match to TRBD1 (5 bases). The CDR3 totals 13 residues. The V gene's germline CDR1 is MNHEY and CDR2 SMNVEV (reference sequence). V lost 1 base and J lost 4, with 7 bases in between. CDR3 sequence: CASSLLRGTEAFF. CDR3 in DNA: TGTGCCAGCAGTTTATTAAGGGGCACTGAAGCTTTCTTT.

The chain is built from TRBV9 and TRBJ1-4; D unresolved. The CDR3 covers 14 residues. V was cut by 3 bases and J by 4 bases, with 10 bases left in between. Per the germline V gene, CDR1 is SGDLS and CDR2 is YYNGEE. The CDR3 loop reads CASSASTFNEKLFF. In DNA form, the CDR3 reads TGTGCCAGCAGCGCCAGTACCTTTAATGAAAAACTGTTTTTT. Filled out from reference TRBV9 and TRBJ1-4, the complete variable domain reads DSGVTQTPKHLITATGQRVTLRCSPRSGDLSVYWYQQSLDQGLQFLIQYYNGEERAKGNILERFSAQQFPDLHSELNLSSLELGDSALYFCASSASTFNEKLFFGSGTQLSVL.

This clone has just a few counts. The rearrangement links TRBV11-3 to TRBJ1-1; 7 nucleotides line up with TRBD1. Germline CDR1 and CDR2: SGHNT and YENEEA. The CDR3 extends over 15 amino acids. With V trimmed by 5 bases and J by 6 bases, 12 bases remained unmatched. CDR3 nucleotides: TGTGCCAGCAGCGCCAGACAGGGAATTCTCGCTGAAGCTTTCTTT. Protein: CASSARQGILAEAFF. Using reference TRBV11-3 and TRBJ1-1 for the parts outside the CDR3, the full variable domain is EAGVVQSPRYKIIEKKQPVAFWCNPISGHNTLYWYLQNLGQGPELLIRYENEEAVDDSQLPKDRFSAERLKGVDSTLKIQPAELGDSAVYLCASSARQGILAEAFFGQGTRLTVV.

The chain has TRBV7-9 and TRBJ2-5; a possible D gene is TRBD1 (6 bases). The CDR3 loop spans 14 amino acids. From germline, CDR1 is SEHNR and CDR2 FQNEAQ (reference sequence). Trimming shortened V by 3 bases and J by 2 bases, and 10 bases separated the two germline ends. CDR3 DNA sequence: TGTGCCAGCAGCTTCAGGGGACCTCAAGAGACCCAGTACTTC. It encodes CASSFRGPQETQYF.

The chain combines TRBV27 with TRBJ2-7; 7 bases agree with TRBD1. Germline CDR1 MNHEY, CDR2 SMNVEV (reference sequence). J gave up 5 bases and V 4 bases, and 8 bases lay outside the gene matches. CDR3 length: 14 residues. In nucleotides, the CDR3 is TGTGCCAGCAGTTCGGACAGGACGACGGACGAGCAGTACTTC. It specifies CASSSDRTTDEQYF.

The CDR3: CASSRDRDSGNTIYF. CDR3 bases: TGTGCCAGTTCGAGGGACAGGGACTCTGGAAACACCATATATTTT. The chain recombines TRBV7-9 with TRBJ1-3; 9 nucleotides line up with TRBD1. The CDR3 loop spans 15 amino acids. CDR1 SEHNR and CDR2 FQNEAQ come from the germline V gene (reference sequence). The V and J ends lost 9 bases and 0 bases, in that order; junction bases with no gene match: 6. Full variable domain (outside the CDR3, taken from reference TRBV7-9 and TRBJ1-3): DTGVSQNPRHKITKRGQNVTFRCDPISEHNRLYWYRQTLGQGPEFLTYFQNEAQLEKSRLLSDRFSAERPKGSFSTLEIQRTEQGDSAMYLCASSRDRDSGNTIYFGEGSWLTVV.

The V gene is TRBV7-9, the J gene TRBJ2-1, with TRBD2 as a possible D gene (5 bases). The V and J ends lost 8 bases and 5 bases respectively, with 16 bases between them. Per the germline V gene, CDR1 is SEHNR and CDR2 is FQNEAQ (reference sequence). The CDR3 covers 14 residues. DNA of the CDR3: TGTGCCAGCGGATCGGGGAAGATAGACAATGAGCAGTTCTTC. Protein product: CASGSGKIDNEQFF.

The V gene is TRBV23-1, the J gene TRBJ1-5, with 7 bases aligning to TRBD1. TRBV23-1 is sorted into the ORF group, with uncertain function. This CDR3 is built from 16 residues. The V segment lost 3 bases and the J segment 1 base; nucleotides outside the gene matches: 6. DNA of the CDR3: TGCGCCAGCAGTCATCTTAGGGGGCGAAGCAATCAGCCCCAGCATTTT. Translation: CASSHLRGRSNQPQHF.

The chain employs TRBV10-2 and TRBJ1-4; 12 nucleotides agree with TRBD1. This CDR3 has 18 residues. V was pared by 2 bases and J by 8 bases, with 12 bases of the junction left unmatched. Germline loops: CDR1 WSHSY, CDR2 SAAADI. The CDR3 here is CASSERPGQGAPGEKLFF. DNA of the CDR3: TGCGCCAGCAGTGAGCGTCCGGGACAGGGGGCGCCCGGGGAAAAACTGTTTTTT.

This chain connects TRBV15 to TRBJ1-2, with a possible D match to TRBD1 (6 bases). This CDR3 comprises 14 residues. CDR1 is LNHNV and CDR2 is YYDKDF in the germline V gene (reference sequence). V was pared by 5 bases and J by 3 bases, with 13 bases between. The DNA for the CDR3 is TGTGCCACCAGCGCGGACAGCCAGTACTATGGCTACACCTTC. Residues: CATSADSQYYGYTF.

V gene TRBV27 combines with J gene TRBJ1-2; 8 nucleotides align to TRBD1. This CDR3 contains 13 residues. CDR1 MNHEY and CDR2 SMNVEV come from the germline V gene (reference sequence). Trimming took 4 bases from V and 8 from J; bases not matched to a gene: 6. The DNA for the CDR3 is TGTGCCAGCAGTTCGGACAGGGACAAAGGCTACACCTTC. Encoded protein: CASSSDRDKGYTF.

V gene TRBV30 combines with J gene TRBJ1-2, with unresolved D. The CDR3 runs 12 residues. The germline CDR1 and CDR2 sequences are GTSNPN and SVGIG (reference sequence). The V and J ends lost 5 bases and 0 bases respectively, with 7 bases between them. This CDR3 is CAWSTANYGYTF. In DNA, the CDR3 is TGTGCCTGGTCTACAGCTAACTATGGCTACACCTTC.

This chain connects TRBV7-9 to TRBJ2-2, with TRBD2 matching over 13 bases. CDR1 and CDR2 (germline): SEHNR, FQNEAQ (reference sequence). This CDR3 is 14 amino acids long. The V gene end was trimmed by 8 bases and the J gene end by 6 bases; junction bases not matched to a gene: 3. CDR3 sequence reads: CASQGLAGSGELFF. The CDR3 bases are TGTGCCAGCCAGGGACTAGCGGGATCCGGGGAGCTGTTTTTT.

The V and J genes are TRBV27 and TRBJ2-5; 11 bases fit TRBD1. The CDR3 is 16 residues long. Trimming took 0 bases from V and 4 from J; bases not matched to a gene: 4. Germline CDR1 is MNHEY and CDR2 is SMNVEV (reference sequence). The CDR3 region is CASSLSLGTGGETQYF. In DNA form, the CDR3 reads TGTGCCAGCAGTTTATCCCTTGGGACAGGGGGAGAGACCCAGTACTTC.

This clone came up once. This specimen includes other DNA sequences encoding the same CDR3. V gene TRBV5-1 combines with J gene TRBJ2-1; D is undetermined. The V gene lost 4 bases and the J gene lost 7 bases, with 9 bases spanning the gap. Germline CDR1 reads SGHRS; CDR2 reads YFSETQ. The length of the CDR3 is 12 residues. The CDR3 loop reads CASSPEYNEQFF. CDR3 bases: TGCGCCAGCAGCCCCGAGTATAATGAGCAGTTCTTC.

CDR3 protein: CASSFTDYGYTF. Here the CDR3 DNA reads TGTGCCAGCAGCTTCACGGACTATGGCTACACCTTC. The V gene is TRBV7-9, the J gene TRBJ1-2, with unresolved D. In germline, CDR1 is SEHNR, CDR2 FQNEAQ (reference sequence). The CDR3 is made up of 12 amino acids. Trimming left V 3 bases short and J 3 bases short, with 5 bases between.

The CDR3 DNA reads as TGTGCCAGCAGCTTGGTCGGACTCGACAATGAGCAGTTCTTC. Residues: CASSLVGLDNEQFF. The chain couples TRBV5-6 to TRBJ2-1; weak D call: TRBD2 (5 bases). Per the germline V gene, CDR1 is SGHDT and CDR2 is YYEEEE. The CDR3 contains 14 residues. Trimming took off 0 bases at V and 5 bases at J, with 9 bases between the two ends.

The chain recombines TRBV4-3 with TRBJ2-7, with no clear D. The CDR3 length is 16 residues. The V end lost 0 bases, the J end lost 0 bases, and 12 bases lay between the germline ends. Germline loops: CDR1 LGHNA, CDR2 YSLEER. The CDR3 sequence is CASSQDRVGSSYEQYF. The CDR3 nucleotides read TGCGCCAGCAGCCAAGATCGGGTAGGCAGCTCCTACGAGCAGTACTTC.

V is TRBV11-2 and J is TRBJ2-3; D is perhaps TRBD1 (6 bases). Germline-derived CDR1 and CDR2 are SGHAT and FQNNGV. V gave up 5 bases and J gave up 10 bases, with 10 bases separating them. CDR3 length equals 11 residues. This chain's CDR3 is CASSGAGAQYF. The CDR3 bases are TGTGCCAGCAGCGGGGCAGGGGCGCAGTATTTT. Full variable domain (rest looked up from reference TRBV11-2 and TRBJ2-3): EAGVAQSPRYKIIEKRQSVAFWCNPISGHATLYWYQQILGQGPKLLIQFQNNGVVDDSQLPKDRFSAERLKGVDSTLKIQPAKLEDSAVYLCASSGAGAQYFGPGTRLTVL.

The chain has TRBV28 and TRBJ1-6, with D hard to call. CDR1 is MDHEN, CDR2 SYDVKM, per germline. The CDR3 runs 16 residues. V was trimmed by 6 bases and J by 3 bases, leaving 15 bases between them. The CDR3 spells CASRSDTTYYNSPLHF. As DNA, the CDR3 is TGTGCCAGCAGATCAGATACCACATACTATAATTCACCCCTCCACTTT.

The V call is TRBV28, the J call TRBJ1-6; TRBD1 matches at 8 bases. The CDR3 loop spans 15 amino acids. From germline, CDR1 is MDHEN and CDR2 SYDVKM. The V and J ends lost 6 bases and 7 bases, in that order; junction bases with no gene match: 8. The CDR3 protein is CASRETGVENSPLHF. The CDR3 nucleotides are TGTGCCAGCAGGGAGACAGGGGTTGAGAATTCACCCCTCCACTTT. The complete variable domain, with remaining parts taken from reference TRBV28 and TRBJ1-6, reads DVKVTQSSRYLVKRTGEKVFLECVQDMDHENMFWYRQDPGLGLRLIYFSYDVKMKEKGDIPEGYSVSREKKERFSLILESASTNQTSMYLCASRETGVENSPLHFGNGTRLTVT.